The 27 T cell receptor beta chains below all came from one sample that was sequenced in a study of blood T cell repertoires in COVID-19. The assay was immunoSEQ multiplex PCR, and TCRdb's table has in-frame clones only and misses some. The repertoire consists of approximately 220,000 clones, with approximately 90% occurring once and the leading ten covering about 6%. The sample consisted of peripheral blood. Receptor source: a man aged 55 to 69 who had recovered from COVID-19.

V and J are TRBV19 and TRBJ2-3, with 9 nucleotides matching TRBD1. V lost 4 bases to trimming and J lost 3 bases; unmatched junction nucleotides: 5. Looked up from germline, CDR1 is LNHDA and CDR2 is SQIVND (reference sequence). This CDR3 spans 15 amino acids. CDR3 sequence reads: CASSTAGQGTDTQYF. DNA for the CDR3: TGTGCCAGTAGTACGGCGGGACAGGGAACAGATACGCAGTATTTT. The full variable domain, completed using reference TRBV19 and TRBJ2-3, is DGGITQSPKYLFRKEGQNVTLSCEQNLNHDAMYWYRQDPGQGLRLIYYSQIVNDFQKGDIAEGYSVSREKKESFPLTVTSAQKNPTAFYLCASSTAGQGTDTQYFGPGTRLTVL.

The count of this clone is one. Other DNA sequences from this sample encode an identical CDR3 as well. The chain recombines TRBV5-4 with TRBJ2-5; tentatively, D is TRBD1 (5 bases). The CDR3 is 14 residues long. Germline V gene lookup returns CDR1 SGHNT and CDR2 YYREEE (reference sequence). V was cut by 4 bases and J by 5 bases, with 15 bases left in between. The CDR3 DNA is TGTGCCAGCAGCCGTCAAGGGGCGGCGGAGACCCAGTACTTC. Its protein is CASSRQGAAETQYF.

In this sample, this clone turned up once. The chain is built from TRBV6-6 and TRBJ1-5; perhaps TRBD1 as D (5 bases). V lost 10 bases to trimming and J lost 10 bases, with 29 bases between them. The germline V gene has CDR1 MNHNY and CDR2 SVGAGI (reference sequence). This CDR3 is built from 16 residues. The CDR3 DNA reads TGTGCCACCAAACCCCCATCGACGGGGAGGGGAGGACCCCAGCATTTT. This sequence encodes CATKPPSTGRGGPQHF.

The genes are TRBV18 and TRBJ1-3, with TRBD1 identical over 8 bases. The ends lost 3 bases at V and 4 bases at J; junction bases unmatched: 2. CDR1 and CDR2 (germline): KGHSH, LQKENI. This CDR3 has 14 residues. CDR3 nucleotide sequence: TGTGCCAGCTCACCCGACAGGGGAGGAAACACCATATATTTT. It encodes CASSPDRGGNTIYF.

The sample holds a few counts of this clone. The J gene is TRBJ1-5, the V gene TRBV7-2; D call uncertain. Germline assignment: CDR1 SGHTA and CDR2 FQGNSA. The V and J ends lost 2 bases and 16 bases respectively, with 18 bases between them. The CDR3 extends over 13 amino acids. CDR3 sequence (DNA): TGTGCCAGCAGCTTAAATGTGGTGGAGTTCCTTCATTTT. Translated, it gives CASSLNVVEFLHF. The entire variable domain, with the rest obtained from reference TRBV7-2 and TRBJ1-5, is as follows: GAGVSQSPSNKVTEKGKDVELRCDPISGHTALYWYRQSLGQGLEFLIYFQGNSAPDKSGLPSDRFSAERTGGSVSTLTIQRTQQEDSAVYLCASSLNVVEFLHFGDGTRLSIL.

This clone was observed a single time. This sequence joins TRBV27 and TRBJ1-2; 7 bases are shared with TRBD1. This CDR3 has 14 residues. Germline trimming cut 6 bases from V and 7 bases from J; bases unmatched to any gene: 11. Germline values: CDR1 MNHEY, CDR2 SMNVEV (reference sequence). The CDR3 is CASSERGGIGGYTF. As DNA, the CDR3 is TGTGCCAGCAGCGAGAGAGGGGGCATCGGTGGCTACACCTTC.

For this clone: The sample has other DNA sequences that encode this CDR3 too. J is TRBJ1-3 and V is TRBV5-6; D gene unclear. Looked up from germline, CDR1 is SGHDT and CDR2 is YYEEEE. V was clipped by 1 base and J by 2 bases, with 7 bases between them. The CDR3 length is 14 residues. The CDR3 protein is CASSLRGPGNTIYF. The CDR3 DNA is TGTGCCAGCAGCTTGCGAGGGCCTGGAAACACCATATATTTT.

The CDR3 sequence is CASITGSSSYNEQFF. Written as DNA, the CDR3 is TGTGCCAGCATCACCGGGTCTAGCTCCTACAATGAGCAGTTCTTC. The V gene is TRBV5-6, the J gene TRBJ2-1; D is unresolved. Germline V lookup: CDR1 SGHDT, CDR2 YYEEEE. The V and J ends lost 6 bases and 0 bases respectively, with 13 bases between them. The length of the CDR3 is 15 residues.

This chain joins TRBV19 and TRBJ2-7, with 10 bases matching TRBD1. CDR1 and CDR2 (germline): LNHDA, SQIVND (reference sequence). The CDR3 is 16 amino acids. After removal of 4 bases from V and 2 bases from J, the junction contained 8 bases not matched to a gene. CDR3 DNA: TGTGCCAGTAGTACCACCGGGACAGGGGAGGCCTACGAGCAGTACTTC. Its protein product is CASSTTGTGEAYEQYF.

This chain links TRBV4-2 with TRBJ1-5; TRBD1 matches 8 bases. The CDR3 has 17 residues. Per germline, CDR1 LGHNA and CDR2 YNFKEQ. The trim removed 1 base at V and 2 bases at J, leaving 7 bases unmatched. For the CDR3, the DNA is TGTGCCAGCAGCCAAGCAGCAGGGGGCGCCGGCAATCAGCCCCAGCATTTT. Amino acid sequence: CASSQAAGGAGNQPQHF.

The V and J genes are TRBV24-1 and TRBJ2-3, with 7 bases matching TRBD1. The V gene end was trimmed by 6 bases and the J gene end by 5 bases; junction bases not matched to a gene: 1. There are 12 residues in the CDR3. Per the germline V gene, CDR1 is KGHDR and CDR2 is SFDVKD. This CDR3 reads CATSRQGDTQYF. The DNA for the CDR3 is TGTGCCACCAGTCGACAGGGAGATACGCAGTATTTT.

The chain recombines TRBV5-1 with TRBJ2-7; 7 positions agree with TRBD1. J was trimmed by 0 bases and V by 7 bases; bases with no gene match: 7. The germline V gene encodes CDR1 SGHRS and CDR2 YFSETQ. This CDR3 is 14 amino acids long. CDR3 coding DNA: TGCGCCAGCGCCGGGACAGTTAACTCCTACGAGCAGTACTTC. The encoded protein is CASAGTVNSYEQYF.

This clone was counted a few times. The chain combines TRBV6-4 with TRBJ2-2; 8 nucleotides agree with TRBD1. This CDR3 has 14 amino acids. V lost 7 bases to trimming and J lost 3 bases; unmatched junction nucleotides: 4. CDR1 and CDR2 (germline): MRHNA, SNTAGT. The DNA of the CDR3 is TGTGCCAGCAAAGGACAGGGAGACACCGGGGAGCTGTTTTTT. This gives the protein CASKGQGDTGELFF.

The J gene is TRBJ1-3, the V gene TRBV28; weak D call: TRBD1 (6 bases). This CDR3 has 17 residues. Per the germline V gene, CDR1 is MDHEN and CDR2 is SYDVKM. Deletions cut 0 bases from V and 2 bases from J, with 14 bases between. The CDR3 region is CASSLWEARGTGNTIYF. CDR3 nucleotide sequence: TGTGCCAGCAGTTTATGGGAGGCCAGGGGAACTGGAAACACCATATATTTT. Full variable domain (missing parts from reference TRBV28 and TRBJ1-3): DVKVTQSSRYLVKRTGEKVFLECVQDMDHENMFWYRQDPGLGLRLIYFSYDVKMKEKGDIPEGYSVSREKKERFSLILESASTNQTSMYLCASSLWEARGTGNTIYFGEGSWLTVV.

Only one count was recorded for this clone. This chain uses TRBV7-2 with TRBJ1-4; D may be TRBD1 (6 bases). CDR3 length equals 15 residues. CDR1 is SGHTA, CDR2 FQGNSA, per germline. The V end lost 1 base, the J end lost 3 bases, and 9 bases lay between the germline ends. The DNA of the CDR3 is TGTGCCAGCAGCTTAGTCGAGGGGGCTAATGAAAAACTGTTTTTT. Protein sequence: CASSLVEGANEKLFF.

The chain is built from TRBV29-1 and TRBJ1-1; weak D call: TRBD1 (5 bases). Trimming took 7 bases from V and 4 from J, leaving 19 bases between them. The germline CDR1 and CDR2 sequences are SQVTM and ANQGSEA. The CDR3 covers 14 residues. The CDR3 DNA reads as TGCAGCGCTAATTGGGGGGTAAGATCCACTGAAGCTTTCTTT. It codes for CSANWGVRSTEAFF.

V is TRBV5-5 and J is TRBJ1-5; D unresolved. CDR1 is SGHKS, CDR2 YYEKEE, per germline (reference sequence). CDR3 length: 15 residues. Trimming cost V 0 bases and J 0 bases, with 7 bases left between them. CDR3 sequence reads: CASSLDSYSNQPQHF. The CDR3 nucleotides are TGTGCCAGCAGCTTGGACAGTTATAGCAATCAGCCCCAGCATTTT.

J is TRBJ2-1 and V is TRBV6-5, with 13 bases fitting TRBD2. The CDR3 length is 15 residues. Germline CDR1 reads MNHEY; CDR2 reads SVGAGI. After removal of 7 bases from V and 4 bases from J, the junction contained 4 bases not matched to a gene. In DNA form, the CDR3 reads TGTGCCAGCACCACGGGACTAGCGGGGTACAATGAGCAGTTCTTC. This sequence encodes CASTTGLAGYNEQFF.

The chain recombines TRBV6-5 with TRBJ2-1; TRBD2 is a possible D gene (6 bases). The V gene's germline CDR1 is MNHEY and CDR2 SVGAGI. The CDR3 totals 15 residues. V was trimmed by 6 bases and J by 6 bases, leaving 18 bases between them. The DNA of the CDR3 is TGTGCCAGCAGCCCCGGCGGGGTAGAGGGCAATGAGCAGTTCTTC. It codes for CASSPGGVEGNEQFF.

This clone came up a few times. The V and J genes are TRBV19 and TRBJ1-1; a weak D match, TRBD1 (6 bases). V dropped 3 bases and J dropped 5 bases, with 10 bases sitting between them. The CDR3 is made up of 13 amino acids. CDR1 and CDR2 from the germline V gene are LNHDA and SQIVND (reference sequence). CDR3 region: CASSIQGRTEAFF. Written as DNA, the CDR3 is TGTGCCAGTAGTATTCAGGGGCGTACTGAAGCTTTCTTT.

The chain carries TRBV6-5 and TRBJ1-4; 9 nucleotides agree with TRBD1. V shed 8 bases and J 4 bases; nucleotides not matched to a gene: 5. The CDR3 has 14 residues. Germline CDR1 MNHEY, CDR2 SVGAGI. CDR3 residues: CASGYRGLNEKLFF. Written as DNA, the CDR3 is TGTGCCAGCGGCTACAGGGGGCTTAATGAAAAACTGTTTTTT.

The rearrangement joins TRBV28 to TRBJ2-1; 9 nucleotides line up with TRBD2. The V gene end was trimmed by 3 bases and the J gene end by 3 bases; junction bases not matched to a gene: 9. The CDR3 length is 17 residues. CDR1 MDHEN and CDR2 SYDVKM come from the germline V gene. The CDR3 nucleotides are TGTGCCAGCAGTTTTGAGGCGGGAGGGCCTGTCTACAATGAGCAGTTCTTC. It encodes CASSFEAGGPVYNEQFF.

This clone was observed a few times. This chain links TRBV7-3 with TRBJ2-1; D uncertain. Germline CDR1 is SGHTA and CDR2 is FQGTGA. The V end lost 1 base, the J end lost 3 bases, and 10 bases lay between the germline ends. CDR3 length equals 15 residues. The CDR3 bases are TGTGCCAGCAGCTTAAATCTCGTTAGCTACAATGAGCAGTTCTTC. Its protein product is CASSLNLVSYNEQFF.

This rearrangement joins TRBV5-1 to TRBJ2-3, with 12 bases that match TRBD2. CDR1 SGHRS and CDR2 YFSETQ come from the germline V gene. V shed 4 bases, J shed 0 bases, and the junction held 9 bases outside the gene matches. The CDR3 runs 18 residues. The DNA of the CDR3 is TGCGCCAGCAGCCGTAATGGTGGGACTAGCGGGAGCACAGATACGCAGTATTTT. Its translation is CASSRNGGTSGSTDTQYF.

This chain links TRBV10-3 with TRBJ1-6, with 7 bases that match TRBD1. V lost 10 bases to trimming and J lost 7 bases; unmatched junction nucleotides: 13. This CDR3 is built from 15 residues. CDR1 and CDR2 from the germline V gene are ENHRY and SYGVKD. The CDR3 DNA follows: TGTGCCACCCGCCGGTCAGGGACAGACAATTCACCCCTCCACTTT. Translation: CATRRSGTDNSPLHF.

This clone was found a few times. This chain joins TRBV19 and TRBJ1-2; TRBD1 matches 8 bases. With 5 bases clipped from V and 4 bases from J, the junction kept 6 bases outside the gene matches. Germline values: CDR1 LNHDA, CDR2 SQIVND (reference sequence). The CDR3 spans 14 residues. DNA of the CDR3: TGTGCCAGTAGTTTCCTAGACAGGGGCTATGGCTACACCTTC. Its translation is CASSFLDRGYGYTF.

The chain is built from TRBV5-1 and TRBJ1-2; D might be TRBD1 (6 bases). Trimming left V 1 base short and J 5 bases short, with 15 bases between. CDR3 size: 15 residues. CDR1 and CDR2 from the germline V gene are SGHRS and YFSETQ. CDR3 DNA: TGCGCCAGCAGCTTGAGGAGCGGGGGCGGATATGGCTACACCTTC. It is translated as CASSLRSGGGYGYTF.